A selection of T cell receptor beta chains follows, all from one sample in a study of T cells in Graves' hyperthyroidism and ophthalmopathy. One entry per CDR3 protein, called by TCRdb with MiXCR from the multiplex PCR reads. Counted here are hundreds of thousands of distinct CDR3 sequences, roughly 15% occurring once; the ten biggest clones make up roughly 13%. The sequencing sample was made of blood. The receptor set was obtained from a man between 18 and 35 years old with Graves' ophthalmopathy. Both conserved end residues are part of each CDR3.

V: TRBV10-3; J: TRBJ2-3; CDR3: CAIGGPLAGADTQYF
V: TRBV24-1; J: TRBJ2-5; CDR3: CATSDVFGDSEETQYF
V: TRBV5-5; J: TRBJ1-5; CDR3: CASSLGGTVDSNQPQHF
V: TRBV10-3; J: TRBJ1-5; CDR3: CAISESNQPQHF
V: TRBV24-1; J: TRBJ2-5; CDR3: CATQATGGLETQYF
V: TRBV12-3/TRBV12-4; J: TRBJ2-3; CDR3: CASSRPRRLYVDTQYF
V: TRBV5-8; J: TRBJ2-3; CDR3: CASSPPLVSTDTQYF
V: TRBV4-1; J: TRBJ1-2; CDR3: CASSLIGRGDGYTF
V: TRBV10-3; J: TRBJ1-1; CDR3: CAISGNRVGNTEAFF
V: TRBV19; J: TRBJ1-1; CDR3: CASSLTFGGTEAFF
V: TRBV7-9; J: TRBJ1-2; CDR3: CASSSFGDGGYTF
V: TRBV7-2; J: TRBJ2-7; CDR3: CASSLAGFSYEQYF
V: TRBV12-3/TRBV12-4; J: TRBJ2-7; CDR3: CASSLMGQGNHEQYF
V: TRBV6-1; J: TRBJ1-5; CDR3: CASSLVEGAQPQHF
V: TRBV19; J: TRBJ1-5; CDR3: CASSIVGLSNQPQHF
V: TRBV7-9; J: TRBJ1-2; CDR3: CASSSGTGGSGGYTF
V: TRBV6-1; J: TRBJ1-1; CDR3: CASSLRGVEAFF
V: TRBV5-1; J: TRBJ2-3; CDR3: CASSAERESLYTDTQYF
V: TRBV20-1; J: TRBJ2-3; CDR3: CSARDTSGLSSDTQYF
V: TRBV2; J: TRBJ2-7; CDR3: CASHPGQGYEQYF
V: TRBV7-8; J: TRBJ2-3; CDR3: CASSPRVLRGPTDTQYF
V: TRBV11-3; J: TRBJ1-1; CDR3: CASSLTEDTEAFF
V: TRBV14; J: TRBJ1-2; CDR3: CASSPGGAPNYGYTF
V: TRBV10-1; J: TRBJ1-5; CDR3: CASSAGVDQPQHF
V: TRBV3-1; J: TRBJ2-2; CDR3: CASSHRYVGELFF
V: TRBV4-1; J: TRBJ2-3; CDR3: CASSQDASPTDTQYF
V: TRBV7-3; J: TRBJ2-2; CDR3: CASSAGQSTNTGELFF
V: TRBV20-1; J: TRBJ2-5; CDR3: CSANSGGSQETQYF
V: TRBV7-8; J: TRBJ2-2; CDR3: CASSLRLGENTGELFF
V: TRBV13; J: TRBJ2-7; CDR3: CASSSKSDRGYYEQYF
V: TRBV10-3; J: TRBJ2-5; CDR3: CAISGQGEETQYF
V: TRBV12-3/TRBV12-4; J: TRBJ1-6; CDR3: CASSTGQGANNSPLHF
V: TRBV19; J: TRBJ1-1; CDR3: CASSGLTDTEAFF
V: TRBV6-6; J: TRBJ1-6; CDR3: CAGSYSGHNSPLHF
V: TRBV6-2/TRBV6-3; J: TRBJ2-7; CDR3: CASSGPPGPRGEQYF
V: TRBV6-1; J: TRBJ2-1; CDR3: CASARPNEQFF
V: TRBV11-2; J: TRBJ2-7; CDR3: CASRVTASYEQYF
V: TRBV4-1; J: TRBJ2-7; CDR3: CASSREQGMPYEQYF
V: TRBV11-2; J: TRBJ1-1; CDR3: CASSYDRGNTEAFF
V: TRBV10-3; J: NA; CDR3: CAIRAGPSSYEQFF
V: TRBV11-3; J: TRBJ2-5; CDR3: CASSPKLAGKEETQYF
V: TRBV7-9; J: TRBJ2-2; CDR3: CASSFFEGPGELFF
V: TRBV12-3/TRBV12-4; J: TRBJ1-2; CDR3: CASSLGVNYGYTF
V: TRBV6-1; J: TRBJ1-1; CDR3: CASSETGAHTEAFF
V: TRBV3-1; J: TRBJ2-5; CDR3: CASKGSLQETQYF